These T cell receptor beta chains were read from a single sample in a study of post-analysis software for immune sequencing data. TCRdb re-analysed the PCR reads in MiXCR, keeping a single row per CDR3 protein. The sample consists of roughly 800,000 distinct CDR3 sequences, approximately 50% of them appearing once. Sequencing used blood. All receptors come from a girl between 5 and 17 years old with multiple sclerosis. The CDR3 runs from the conserved cysteine through the conserved F or W. Each record gives: CDR3 protein, CDR3 DNA, clone size, V gene, J gene, D gene. D genes are given only for firm matches. Some rows mark clone size as missing; the rest say once, few, many or name a class of expanded clone.

CDR3aa: CASYPDSTDTQYF; CDR3nt: TGTGCCAGCTACCCGGACAGCACAGATACGCAGTATTTT; abundance: NA; v_gene: TRBV7-9; j_gene: TRBJ2-3; d_gene: NA
CDR3aa: CATSSWTGDYEQYF; CDR3nt: TGTGCCACCAGCAGCTGGACAGGGGACTACGAGCAGTACTTC; abundance: few; v_gene: TRBV15; j_gene: TRBJ2-7; d_gene: TRBD1
CDR3aa: CSARRRPNTEAFF; CDR3nt: TGCAGTGCTAGACGCAGACCGAACACTGAAGCTTTCTTT; abundance: few; v_gene: TRBV20-1; j_gene: TRBJ1-1; d_gene: NA
CDR3aa: CASSLMGQGIDEQFF; CDR3nt: TGCGCCAGCAGCTTAATGGGACAGGGGATAGATGAGCAGTTTTTT; abundance: NA; v_gene: TRBV5-1; j_gene: TRBJ2-2; d_gene: TRBD1
CDR3aa: CASSLEWSRNEQFF; CDR3nt: TGCGCCAGCAGCTTGGAGTGGTCCAGGAATGAGCAGTTCTTC; abundance: NA; v_gene: TRBV5-1; j_gene: TRBJ2-1; d_gene: NA
CDR3aa: CASSRGQAAEQYF; CDR3nt: TGTGCCAGCTCAAGGGGACAGGCCGCCGAGCAGTACTTC; abundance: NA; v_gene: TRBV18; j_gene: TRBJ2-7; d_gene: TRBD1
CDR3aa: CASSSGQGLFEQYF; CDR3nt: TGTGCCAGCAGTTCGGGACAGGGTCTATTCGAGCAGTACTTC; abundance: few; v_gene: TRBV27; j_gene: TRBJ2-7; d_gene: TRBD1
CDR3aa: CSHQRGDGYTF; CDR3nt: TGCAGCCACCAGCGGGGCGACGGCTACACCTTC; abundance: few; v_gene: TRBV29-1; j_gene: TRBJ1-2; d_gene: NA
CDR3aa: CSVERGYGYTF; CDR3nt: TGCAGCGTCGAGCGGGGGTATGGCTACACCTTC; abundance: few; v_gene: TRBV29-1; j_gene: TRBJ1-2; d_gene: NA
CDR3aa: CASSFVPTYSGANVLTF; CDR3nt: TGTGCCAGCAGTTTTGTGCCAACGTATTCTGGGGCCAACGTCCTGACTTTC; abundance: NA; v_gene: TRBV6-5; j_gene: TRBJ2-6; d_gene: NA
CDR3aa: CASSPAGAKNIQYF; CDR3nt: TGTGCCAGCAGTCCGGCGGGGGCCAAAAACATTCAGTACTTC; abundance: NA; v_gene: TRBV28; j_gene: TRBJ2-4; d_gene: NA
CDR3aa: CASRRTSGGGYNEQFF; CDR3nt: TGTGCCAGCAGGCGGACTAGCGGGGGGGGGTACAATGAGCAGTTCTTC; abundance: NA; v_gene: TRBV2; j_gene: TRBJ2-1; d_gene: TRBD2
CDR3aa: CSVVVRDYINEQFF; CDR3nt: TGCAGCGTTGTGGTGAGGGACTACATCAATGAGCAGTTCTTC; abundance: few; v_gene: TRBV29-1; j_gene: TRBJ2-1; d_gene: TRBD2
CDR3aa: CASSQERSTPYGYTF; CDR3nt: TGTGCCAGCAGCCAAGAGCGGAGTACCCCTTATGGCTACACCTTC; abundance: NA; v_gene: TRBV14; j_gene: TRBJ1-2; d_gene: NA
CDR3aa: CSAGARNQETQYF; CDR3nt: TGCAGTGCTGGGGCTAGAAATCAAGAGACCCAGTACTTC; abundance: few; v_gene: TRBV20-1; j_gene: TRBJ2-5; d_gene: NA
CDR3aa: CASSLDARDEQYF; CDR3nt: TGTGCCAGCAGCTTAGACGCACGGGATGAGCAGTACTTC; abundance: NA; v_gene: TRBV7-7; j_gene: TRBJ2-5; d_gene: NA
CDR3aa: CSARLAGGMDEQFF; CDR3nt: TGCAGTGCTCGGCTAGCGGGAGGTATGGATGAGCAGTTCTTC; abundance: few; v_gene: TRBV20-1; j_gene: TRBJ2-1; d_gene: TRBD2
CDR3aa: CASSYLLTYEQYF; CDR3nt: TGTGCCAGCAGCTACCTCTTGACCTACGAGCAGTACTTC; abundance: once; v_gene: TRBV7-8; j_gene: TRBJ2-7; d_gene: NA
CDR3aa: CASSRPETAKNIQYF; CDR3nt: TGTGCCAGCAGCCGACCGGAGACCGCCAAAAACATTCAGTACTTC; abundance: NA; v_gene: TRBV7-9; j_gene: TRBJ2-4; d_gene: NA
CDR3aa: CSVEVAGTLRQYF; CDR3nt: TGCAGCGTTGAAGTCGCCGGGACGCTTAGGCAGTACTTC; abundance: NA; v_gene: TRBV29-1; j_gene: TRBJ2-7; d_gene: NA
CDR3aa: CASSSDPGTDTQYF; CDR3nt: TGTGCCAGCAGCTCCGATCCTGGAACAGATACGCAGTATTTT; abundance: NA; v_gene: TRBV11-2; j_gene: TRBJ2-3; d_gene: NA
CDR3aa: CASSFDRRTNEKLFF; CDR3nt: TGCGCCAGCAGCTTCGACAGGCGGACTAATGAAAAACTGTTTTTT; abundance: NA; v_gene: TRBV5-1; j_gene: TRBJ1-4; d_gene: NA